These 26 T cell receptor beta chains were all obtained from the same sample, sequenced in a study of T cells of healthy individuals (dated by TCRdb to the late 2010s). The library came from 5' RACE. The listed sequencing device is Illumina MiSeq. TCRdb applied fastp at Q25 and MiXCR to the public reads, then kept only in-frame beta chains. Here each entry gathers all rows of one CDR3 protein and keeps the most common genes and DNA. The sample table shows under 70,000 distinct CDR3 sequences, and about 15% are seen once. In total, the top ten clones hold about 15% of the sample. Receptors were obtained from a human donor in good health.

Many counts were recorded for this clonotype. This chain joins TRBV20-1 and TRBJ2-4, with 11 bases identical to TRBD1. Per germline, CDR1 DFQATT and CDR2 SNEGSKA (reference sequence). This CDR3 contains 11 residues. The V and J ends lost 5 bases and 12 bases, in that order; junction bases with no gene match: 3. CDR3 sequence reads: CSAGTGGSQYF. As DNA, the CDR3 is TGCAGTGCTGGGACAGGGGGTTCTCAGTACTTC.

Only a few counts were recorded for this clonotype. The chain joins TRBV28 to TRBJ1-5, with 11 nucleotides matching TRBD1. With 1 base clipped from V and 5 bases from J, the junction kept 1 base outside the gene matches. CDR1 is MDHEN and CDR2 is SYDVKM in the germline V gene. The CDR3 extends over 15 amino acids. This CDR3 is CASSLLGQGDQPQHF. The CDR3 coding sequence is TGTGCCAGCAGTTTATTGGGACAGGGGGATCAGCCCCAGCATTTT.

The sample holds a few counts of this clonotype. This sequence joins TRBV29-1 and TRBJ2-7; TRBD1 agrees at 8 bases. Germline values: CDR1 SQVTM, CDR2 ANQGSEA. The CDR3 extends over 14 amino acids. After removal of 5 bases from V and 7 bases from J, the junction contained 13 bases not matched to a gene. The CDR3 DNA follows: TGCAGCGTTCAGAGGGACAGGCAATTCGGGGAGCAGTACTTC. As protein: CSVQRDRQFGEQYF.

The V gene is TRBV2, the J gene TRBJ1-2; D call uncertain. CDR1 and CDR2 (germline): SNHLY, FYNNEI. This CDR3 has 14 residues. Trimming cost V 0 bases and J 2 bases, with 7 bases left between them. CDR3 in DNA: TGTGCCAGCAGTGAAGCGGAGTCCAACTATGGCTACACCTTC. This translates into CASSEAESNYGYTF.

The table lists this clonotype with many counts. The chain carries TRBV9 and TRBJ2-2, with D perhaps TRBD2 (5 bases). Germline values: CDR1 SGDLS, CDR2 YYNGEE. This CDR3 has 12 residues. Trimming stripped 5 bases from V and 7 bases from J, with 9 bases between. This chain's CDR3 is CASRDRGGELFF. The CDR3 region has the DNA TGTGCCAGCAGGGACCGGGGCGGGGAGCTGTTTTTT.

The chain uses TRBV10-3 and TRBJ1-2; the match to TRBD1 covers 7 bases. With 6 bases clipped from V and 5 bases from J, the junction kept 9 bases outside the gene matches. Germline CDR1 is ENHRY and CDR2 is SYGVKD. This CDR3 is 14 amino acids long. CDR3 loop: CAISEPDRPYGYTF. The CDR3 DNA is TGTGCCATCAGCGAACCGGACAGGCCTTATGGCTACACCTTC.

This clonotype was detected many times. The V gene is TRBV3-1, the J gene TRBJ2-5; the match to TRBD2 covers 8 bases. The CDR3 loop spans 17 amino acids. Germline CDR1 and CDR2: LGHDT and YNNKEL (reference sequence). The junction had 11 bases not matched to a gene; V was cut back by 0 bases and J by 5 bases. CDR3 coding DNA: TGTGCCAGCAGCCAAGATTTTCTTCGGGGGGGCCCGGAGACCCAGTACTTC. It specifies CASSQDFLRGGPETQYF.

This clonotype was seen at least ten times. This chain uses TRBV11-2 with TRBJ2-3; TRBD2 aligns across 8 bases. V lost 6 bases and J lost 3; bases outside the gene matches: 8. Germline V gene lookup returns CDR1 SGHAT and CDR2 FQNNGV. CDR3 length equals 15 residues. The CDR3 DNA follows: TGTGCCAGCAGGAGAGGCGGGAGGTGGACAGATACGCAGTATTTT. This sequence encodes CASRRGGRWTDTQYF.

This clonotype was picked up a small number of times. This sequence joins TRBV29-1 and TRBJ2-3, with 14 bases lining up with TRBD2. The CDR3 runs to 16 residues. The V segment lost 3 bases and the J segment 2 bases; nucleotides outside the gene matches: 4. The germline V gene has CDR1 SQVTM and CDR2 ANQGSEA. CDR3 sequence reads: CSVDGTSGGPTDTQYF. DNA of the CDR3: TGCAGCGTTGACGGGACTAGCGGGGGCCCCACAGATACGCAGTATTTT.

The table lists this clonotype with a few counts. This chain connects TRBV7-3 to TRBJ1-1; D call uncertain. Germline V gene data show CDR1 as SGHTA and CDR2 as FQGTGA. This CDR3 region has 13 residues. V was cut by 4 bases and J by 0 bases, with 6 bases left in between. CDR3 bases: TGTGCCAGCAGCTCGACCATGAACACTGAAGCTTTCTTT. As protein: CASSSTMNTEAFF.

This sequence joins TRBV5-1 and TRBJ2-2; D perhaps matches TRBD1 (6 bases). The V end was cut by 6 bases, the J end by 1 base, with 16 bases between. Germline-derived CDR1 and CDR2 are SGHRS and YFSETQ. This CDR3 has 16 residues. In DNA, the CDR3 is TGCGCCAGCACCCCGGGCAGGGGCATGAACACCGGGGAGCTGTTTTTT. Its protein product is CASTPGRGMNTGELFF.

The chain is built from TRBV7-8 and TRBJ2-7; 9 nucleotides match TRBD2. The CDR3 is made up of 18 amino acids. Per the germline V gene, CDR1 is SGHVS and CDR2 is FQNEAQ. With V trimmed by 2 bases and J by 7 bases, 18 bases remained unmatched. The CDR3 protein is CASSLFGSGSGFFEEQYF. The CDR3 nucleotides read TGTGCCAGCAGCTTATTTGGTAGCGGGAGTGGGTTCTTTGAGGAGCAGTACTTC.

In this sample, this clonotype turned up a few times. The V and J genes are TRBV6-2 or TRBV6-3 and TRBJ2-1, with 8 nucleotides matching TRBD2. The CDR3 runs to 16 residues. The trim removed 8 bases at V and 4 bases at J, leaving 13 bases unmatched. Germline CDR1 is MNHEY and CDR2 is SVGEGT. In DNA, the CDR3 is TGTGCCAGCGACGCCCACGGGCTAGCGGGTTACAATGAGCAGTTCTTC. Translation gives CASDAHGLAGYNEQFF.

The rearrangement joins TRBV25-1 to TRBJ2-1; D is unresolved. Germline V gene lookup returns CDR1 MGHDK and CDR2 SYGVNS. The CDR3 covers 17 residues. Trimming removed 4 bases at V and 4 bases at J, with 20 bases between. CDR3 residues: CASSGKGLSLGYNEQFF. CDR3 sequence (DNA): TGTGCCAGCAGTGGTAAAGGGCTCTCTCTGGGGTACAATGAGCAGTTCTTC.

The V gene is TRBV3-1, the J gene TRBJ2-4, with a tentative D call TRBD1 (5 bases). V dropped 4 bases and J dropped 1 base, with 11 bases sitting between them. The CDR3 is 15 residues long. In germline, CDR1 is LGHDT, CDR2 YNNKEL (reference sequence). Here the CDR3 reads CASSRPGIAKNIQYF. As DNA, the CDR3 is TGTGCCAGCAGCCGTCCAGGGATTGCCAAAAACATTCAGTACTTC.

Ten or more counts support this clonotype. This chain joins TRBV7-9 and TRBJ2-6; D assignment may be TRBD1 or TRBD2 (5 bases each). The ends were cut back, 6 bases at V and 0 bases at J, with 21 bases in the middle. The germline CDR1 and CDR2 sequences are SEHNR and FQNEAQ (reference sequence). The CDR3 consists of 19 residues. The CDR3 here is CASRPRGSTTSSGANVLTF. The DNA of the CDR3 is TGTGCCAGCAGGCCCCGGGGCTCTACTACTAGCTCTGGGGCCAACGTCCTGACTTTC.

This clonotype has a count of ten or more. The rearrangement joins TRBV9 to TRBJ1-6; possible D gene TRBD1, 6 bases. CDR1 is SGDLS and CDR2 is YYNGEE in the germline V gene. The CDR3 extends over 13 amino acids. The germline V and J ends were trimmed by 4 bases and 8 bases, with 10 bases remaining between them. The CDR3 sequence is CASSSRGDSPLHF. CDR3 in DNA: TGTGCCAGCAGCTCCAGGGGTGATTCACCCCTCCACTTT.

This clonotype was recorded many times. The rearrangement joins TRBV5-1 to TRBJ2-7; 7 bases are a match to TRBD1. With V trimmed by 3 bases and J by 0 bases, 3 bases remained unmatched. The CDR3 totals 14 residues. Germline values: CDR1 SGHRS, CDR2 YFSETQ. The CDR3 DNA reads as TGCGCCAGCAGCTGGACAGGTCTCTCCTACGAGCAGTACTTC. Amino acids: CASSWTGLSYEQYF.

CDR3 nucleotides: TGTGCCAGCAGAAAGACAGGGAACGAGCAGTACTTC. Translating gives CASRKTGNEQYF. The V call is TRBV12-3 or TRBV12-4, the J call TRBJ2-7, with 7 bases identical to TRBD1. The junction had 4 bases not matched to a gene; V was cut back by 6 bases and J by 5 bases. The length of the CDR3 is 12 residues.

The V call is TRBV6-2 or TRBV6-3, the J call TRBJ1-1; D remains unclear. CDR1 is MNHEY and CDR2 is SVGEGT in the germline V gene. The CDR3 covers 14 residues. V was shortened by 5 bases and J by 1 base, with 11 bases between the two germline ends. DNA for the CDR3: TGTGCCAGCAGTCTCTTTCCGGGGAACACTGAAGCTTTCTTT. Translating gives CASSLFPGNTEAFF.

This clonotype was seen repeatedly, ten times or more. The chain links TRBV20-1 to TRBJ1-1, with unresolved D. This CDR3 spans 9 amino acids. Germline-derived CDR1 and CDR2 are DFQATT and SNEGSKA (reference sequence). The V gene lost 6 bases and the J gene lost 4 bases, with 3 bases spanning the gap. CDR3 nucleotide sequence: TGCAGTGCGAGCACTGAAGCTTTCTTT. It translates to CSASTEAFF.

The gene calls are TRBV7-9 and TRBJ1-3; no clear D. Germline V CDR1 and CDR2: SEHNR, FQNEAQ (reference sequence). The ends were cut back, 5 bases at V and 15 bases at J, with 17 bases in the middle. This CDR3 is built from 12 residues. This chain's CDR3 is CASSPYREFGYF. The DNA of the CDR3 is TGTGCCAGCAGCCCGTACCGGGAGTTCGGATATTTT.

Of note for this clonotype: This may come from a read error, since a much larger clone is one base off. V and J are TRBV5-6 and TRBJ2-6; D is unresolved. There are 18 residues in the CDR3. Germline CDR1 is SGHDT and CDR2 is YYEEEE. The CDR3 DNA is TGTGCCAGCATTCCATTGGGCCCAGAAGGGTCTGGGCCCAACGTCCTGACTTTC. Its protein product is CASIPLGPEGSGPNVLTF.

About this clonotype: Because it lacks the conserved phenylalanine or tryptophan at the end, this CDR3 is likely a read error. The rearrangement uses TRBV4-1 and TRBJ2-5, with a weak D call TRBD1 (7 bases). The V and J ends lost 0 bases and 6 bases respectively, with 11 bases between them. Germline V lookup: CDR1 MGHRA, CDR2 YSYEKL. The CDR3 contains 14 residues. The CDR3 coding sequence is TGCGCCAGCAGCCAAGATGGAGGGGGCAAGACCCAGTACTTA. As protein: CASSQDGGGKTQYL.

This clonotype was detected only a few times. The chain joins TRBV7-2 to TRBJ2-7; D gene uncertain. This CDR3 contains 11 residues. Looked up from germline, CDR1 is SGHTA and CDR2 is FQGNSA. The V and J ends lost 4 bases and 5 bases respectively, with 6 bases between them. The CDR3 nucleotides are TGTGCCAGCAGCTCCGTCCACGAGCAGTACTTC. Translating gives CASSSVHEQYF.

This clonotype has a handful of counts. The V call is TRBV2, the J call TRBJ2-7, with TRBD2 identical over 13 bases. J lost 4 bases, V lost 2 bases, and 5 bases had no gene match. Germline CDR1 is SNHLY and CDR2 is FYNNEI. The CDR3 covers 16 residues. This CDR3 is CASSEPVTSGRYEQYF. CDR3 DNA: TGTGCCAGCAGTGAACCGGTGACTAGCGGGAGGTACGAGCAGTACTTC. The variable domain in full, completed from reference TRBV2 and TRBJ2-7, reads EPEVTQTPSHQVTQMGQEVILRCVPISNHLYFYWYRQILGQKVEFLVSFYNNEISEKSEIFDDQFSVERPDGSNFTLKIRSTKLEDSAMYFCASSEPVTSGRYEQYFGPGTRLTVT.